This is a list of T cell receptor beta chains from one sample in a study of T-cell memory formation after mild COVID-19. TCRdb redid the calling of the 5' RACE reads with MiXCR, one entry per CDR3 protein. The table lists around 390,000 distinct CDR3 sequences, 15% to 20% of them singletons. Specimen: PBMCs or a T cell subset sorted from them (not recorded which). These receptor sequences come from a man aged 18 to 30 who had mild COVID-19 (a few samples of this study predate the infection). Cell type and time point are not known. Each CDR3 is given with its conserved first and last residue. D genes are given only for firm matches. The size of a clone is reported for some rows only, either as once, few or many, or as a class for expanded clones.

v_gene: TRBV4-1; j_gene: TRBJ1-4; d_gene: -; abundance: few; CDR3nt: TGCGCCAGCAGCCCCTCGGGGGGCTCTGAAAAACTGTTTTTT; CDR3aa: CASSPSGGSEKLFF
v_gene: TRBV9; j_gene: TRBJ2-7; d_gene: -; abundance: few; CDR3nt: TGTGCCAGCGGTCCCGACAGATACGAGCAGTACTTC; CDR3aa: CASGPDRYEQYF
v_gene: TRBV20-1; j_gene: TRBJ2-5; d_gene: -; abundance: few; CDR3nt: TGCAGTGCTCCCCAGGGGGAGACAGGGAGGAGAGAGACCCAGTACTTC; CDR3aa: CSAPQGETGRRETQYF
v_gene: TRBV12-3/TRBV12-4; j_gene: TRBJ2-3; d_gene: TRBD2; abundance: -; CDR3nt: TGTGCCAGCCTTCGGGGGGGGGCAGATACGCAGTATTTT; CDR3aa: CASLRGGADTQYF
v_gene: TRBV11-2; j_gene: TRBJ2-1; d_gene: TRBD2; abundance: few; CDR3nt: TGTGCCAGCAGCCCCTATTGGCTAGCGGGGGATGAGCAGTTCTTC; CDR3aa: CASSPYWLAGDEQFF
v_gene: TRBV19; j_gene: TRBJ1-2; d_gene: -; abundance: few; CDR3nt: TGTGCCAGTAGGGTTCGACAAACAGGGAACTATGGCTACACCTTC; CDR3aa: CASRVRQTGNYGYTF
v_gene: TRBV4-1; j_gene: TRBJ2-3; d_gene: TRBD2; abundance: -; CDR3nt: TGCGCCAGCAGCCATCCCGGGACTAGGAGCACAGATACGCAGTATTTT; CDR3aa: CASSHPGTRSTDTQYF
v_gene: TRBV20-1; j_gene: TRBJ1-2; d_gene: TRBD1; abundance: -; CDR3nt: TGCAGTGCTAGACTGTTGGGACAGGGAATCGGTGGCTACACCTTC; CDR3aa: CSARLLGQGIGGYTF
v_gene: TRBV29-1; j_gene: TRBJ1-2; d_gene: -; abundance: -; CDR3nt: TGCAGCGTTGATAGCCGGACAGTCGATGGCTACACCTTC; CDR3aa: CSVDSRTVDGYTF
v_gene: TRBV11-2; j_gene: TRBJ2-3; d_gene: -; abundance: many; CDR3nt: TGTGCCAGCAGCTTAGTCCGGGGGGCGTCAGATACGCAGTATTTT; CDR3aa: CASSLVRGASDTQYF
v_gene: TRBV20-1; j_gene: TRBJ2-4; d_gene: TRBD2; abundance: few; CDR3nt: TGCAGTGCTAGTGGGACTAGCGGGCCTGGGGCCTTTCAGTACTTC; CDR3aa: CSASGTSGPGAFQYF
v_gene: TRBV29-1; j_gene: TRBJ2-2; d_gene: -; abundance: few; CDR3nt: TGCAGCGCGTACCCCGAGGGGCTAGCAGAGCTGTTTTTT; CDR3aa: CSAYPEGLAELFF
v_gene: TRBV27; j_gene: TRBJ1-1; d_gene: -; abundance: -; CDR3nt: TGTGCCAGCACGATGGACAGCGAGTTGGGGATGAACACTGAAGCTTTCTTT; CDR3aa: CASTMDSELGMNTEAFF
v_gene: TRBV7-2; j_gene: TRBJ1-1; d_gene: -; abundance: many; CDR3nt: TGTGCCAGCAGCCCCGGTGGTAACACTGAAGCTTTCTTT; CDR3aa: CASSPGGNTEAFF
v_gene: TRBV12-3/TRBV12-4; j_gene: TRBJ2-1; d_gene: -; abundance: -; CDR3nt: TGTGCCAGCAGTGGCGTAGCGCAGTTCTTC; CDR3aa: CASSGVAQFF
v_gene: TRBV30; j_gene: TRBJ1-2; d_gene: TRBD1; abundance: -; CDR3nt: TGTGCCTGGAGAGGGGGGACAGGGGACTTCTATGGCTACACCTTC; CDR3aa: CAWRGGTGDFYGYTF
v_gene: TRBV6-2/TRBV6-3; j_gene: TRBJ1-5; d_gene: -; abundance: -; CDR3nt: TGTGCCAGCAGCATCGACGGGCTTGGTCAGCCCCAGCATTTT; CDR3aa: CASSIDGLGQPQHF
v_gene: TRBV7-2; j_gene: TRBJ2-2; d_gene: TRBD2; abundance: few; CDR3nt: TGTGCCAGCAGCACCTCAGGCCTAGCGGGGGCCGGGGAGCTGTTTTTT; CDR3aa: CASSTSGLAGAGELFF
v_gene: TRBV7-9; j_gene: TRBJ2-3; d_gene: TRBD2; abundance: few; CDR3nt: TGTGCCGGGAGACTAGCGAGTACAGATACGCAGTATTTT; CDR3aa: CAGRLASTDTQYF
v_gene: TRBV12-3/TRBV12-4; j_gene: TRBJ2-7; d_gene: TRBD2; abundance: many; CDR3nt: TGTGCCAGCAGCCCCAGAAACGGGGGGAACGAGCAGTACTTC; CDR3aa: CASSPRNGGNEQYF
v_gene: TRBV11-2; j_gene: TRBJ2-7; d_gene: -; abundance: few; CDR3nt: TGTGCCAGCAGCCGACAGGACTCCTACGAGCAGTACTTC; CDR3aa: CASSRQDSYEQYF
v_gene: TRBV5-1; j_gene: TRBJ1-1; d_gene: -; abundance: few; CDR3nt: TGCGCCAGCAGCTGGACCGGGAGCTTGAACACTGAAGCTTTCTTT; CDR3aa: CASSWTGSLNTEAFF
v_gene: TRBV12-3/TRBV12-4; j_gene: TRBJ1-2; d_gene: -; abundance: few; CDR3nt: TGTGCCAGCAGTTTTCAGATCAGGGGTGGCTACACCTTC; CDR3aa: CASSFQIRGGYTF
v_gene: TRBV5-1; j_gene: TRBJ2-3; d_gene: TRBD1; abundance: -; CDR3nt: TGCGCCAGCAGCGAGCTACAGGGGACGATAGATACGCAGTATTTT; CDR3aa: CASSELQGTIDTQYF
v_gene: TRBV6-5; j_gene: TRBJ2-1; d_gene: -; abundance: -; CDR3nt: TGTGCCAGCAGTCCGCTACCGGGGCTATACAATGAGCAGTTCTTC; CDR3aa: CASSPLPGLYNEQFF
v_gene: TRBV12-3/TRBV12-4; j_gene: TRBJ1-1; d_gene: -; abundance: -; CDR3nt: TGTGCCAGCCATTGGGGTGGTGAAGCTTTCTTT; CDR3aa: CASHWGGEAFF
v_gene: TRBV2; j_gene: TRBJ1-1; d_gene: -; abundance: -; CDR3nt: TGTGCCTCGATCCGAGCGATGCCAGGAGCTTTCTTT; CDR3aa: CASIRAMPGAFF
v_gene: TRBV12-3/TRBV12-4; j_gene: TRBJ1-1; d_gene: -; abundance: few; CDR3nt: TGTGCCAGCAGTTTAAAGGATCTGGGGGGCCACTTT; CDR3aa: CASSLKDLGGHF
v_gene: TRBV5-1; j_gene: TRBJ1-1; d_gene: -; abundance: few; CDR3nt: TGCGCCAGCAGCCCAAATCATGGGGGCACTGAAGCTTTCTTT; CDR3aa: CASSPNHGGTEAFF
v_gene: TRBV28; j_gene: TRBJ2-3; d_gene: -; abundance: -; CDR3nt: TGTGCCAGCAGCTACCGTTTATTTTCCACAGATACGCAGTATTTT; CDR3aa: CASSYRLFSTDTQYF
v_gene: TRBV5-1; j_gene: TRBJ1-1; d_gene: -; abundance: -; CDR3nt: TGCGCCAGCAGCTTATCGCCCGGGGACACTGAAGCTTTCTTT; CDR3aa: CASSLSPGDTEAFF
v_gene: TRBV15; j_gene: TRBJ1-2; d_gene: -; abundance: -; CDR3nt: TGTGCCACCAGCAGAGATATAGGGCGAGGTGGCTACACCTTC; CDR3aa: CATSRDIGRGGYTF
v_gene: TRBV2; j_gene: TRBJ2-5; d_gene: -; abundance: few; CDR3nt: TGTGCCAGCAGGGATCCTTTCCAAGAGACCCAGTACTTC; CDR3aa: CASRDPFQETQYF
v_gene: TRBV20-1; j_gene: TRBJ2-1; d_gene: -; abundance: -; CDR3nt: TGCAGTGCTATTTCTCACGGACAGAGCTCCTACAATGAGCAGTTCTTC; CDR3aa: CSAISHGQSSYNEQFF
v_gene: TRBV5-1; j_gene: TRBJ1-5; d_gene: -; abundance: -; CDR3nt: TGCGCCAGCAGCCCCCTCGGCCTTAGCAATCAGCCCCAGCATTTT; CDR3aa: CASSPLGLSNQPQHF
v_gene: TRBV4-1; j_gene: TRBJ2-7; d_gene: TRBD1; abundance: few; CDR3nt: TGCGCCAGCAGCCTCAACAGGGGCCCCTACGAGCAGTACTTC; CDR3aa: CASSLNRGPYEQYF
v_gene: TRBV6-5; j_gene: TRBJ1-6; d_gene: -; abundance: -; CDR3nt: TGTGCCAGCAGTCAGAGCTCCTATAATTCACCCCTCCACTTT; CDR3aa: CASSQSSYNSPLHF
v_gene: TRBV6-1; j_gene: TRBJ2-1; d_gene: -; abundance: -; CDR3nt: TGTGCCAGCAGTGGCAGGGAGGTTTACAATGAGCAGTTCTTC; CDR3aa: CASSGREVYNEQFF
v_gene: TRBV23-1; j_gene: TRBJ1-5; d_gene: -; abundance: -; CDR3nt: TGCGCCAGCAGTCGGGGCGGGGGGGAGCAGCCCCAGCATTTT; CDR3aa: CASSRGGGEQPQHF
v_gene: TRBV28; j_gene: TRBJ2-5; d_gene: -; abundance: -; CDR3nt: TGTGCCAGCAGTTTTGCGGGGCCGGAGACCCAGTACTTC; CDR3aa: CASSFAGPETQYF
v_gene: TRBV28; j_gene: TRBJ2-2; d_gene: TRBD1; abundance: -; CDR3nt: TGTGCCAGCATCTCAGGACAGGGGGCCACCGGGGAGCTGTTTTTT; CDR3aa: CASISGQGATGELFF
v_gene: TRBV4-2; j_gene: TRBJ2-3; d_gene: -; abundance: few; CDR3nt: TGTGCCAGCAGCCGGGAAGTCCGGCAAAGAGCAGATACGCAGTATTTT; CDR3aa: CASSREVRQRADTQYF
v_gene: TRBV29-1; j_gene: TRBJ1-1; d_gene: -; abundance: many; CDR3nt: TGCAGCGTTGTAAGAGGGGGGGTGAACACTGAAGCTTTCTTT; CDR3aa: CSVVRGGVNTEAFF
v_gene: TRBV7-2; j_gene: TRBJ1-6; d_gene: -; abundance: -; CDR3nt: TGTGCCAGCAGCTACGCCGCGAGGGTTAGTAATTCACCCCTCCACTTT; CDR3aa: CASSYAARVSNSPLHF
v_gene: TRBV5-1; j_gene: TRBJ2-1; d_gene: -; abundance: many; CDR3nt: TGCGCCAGCCGTGTAGCGGTGGAGAATGAGCAGTTCTTC; CDR3aa: CASRVAVENEQFF
v_gene: TRBV3-1; j_gene: TRBJ2-1; d_gene: TRBD2; abundance: -; CDR3nt: TGTGCCAGCAGCCGCCTTAGCGGGGGGGCAAATGAGCAGTTCTTC; CDR3aa: CASSRLSGGANEQFF
v_gene: TRBV5-1; j_gene: TRBJ1-2; d_gene: -; abundance: once; CDR3nt: TGCGCCAGCAGCTTGGCCCGGACAAACTATGGCTACACCTTC; CDR3aa: CASSLARTNYGYTF
v_gene: TRBV3-1; j_gene: TRBJ2-7; d_gene: TRBD1; abundance: few; CDR3nt: TGTGCCAGCAGCCTTGGGACAGAACTATACGAGCAGTACTTC; CDR3aa: CASSLGTELYEQYF
v_gene: TRBV4-2; j_gene: TRBJ1-1; d_gene: -; abundance: few; CDR3nt: TGTGCCAGCAGCCAAGCGCGGGCAGCGAGCACTGAAGCTTTCTTT; CDR3aa: CASSQARAASTEAFF
v_gene: TRBV10-3; j_gene: TRBJ1-1; d_gene: -; abundance: -; CDR3nt: TGTGCCATTCGGCGAGGCGTTAGCACTGAAGCTTTCTTT; CDR3aa: CAIRRGVSTEAFF
v_gene: TRBV7-8; j_gene: TRBJ1-2; d_gene: TRBD1; abundance: -; CDR3nt: TGTGCCAGCAGCCCCACATGGGACAGGGGAGGGTGGTATGGCTACACCTTC; CDR3aa: CASSPTWDRGGWYGYTF
v_gene: TRBV15; j_gene: TRBJ2-6; d_gene: -; abundance: -; CDR3nt: TGTGCCACCAGCAGAGACACCCCGGCAGGGGCCAACGTCCTGACTTTC; CDR3aa: CATSRDTPAGANVLTF
v_gene: TRBV4-1; j_gene: TRBJ2-2; d_gene: -; abundance: -; CDR3nt: TGCGCCAGTCGTCGTAACGGGGAGCTGTTTTTT; CDR3aa: CASRRNGELFF
v_gene: TRBV4-3; j_gene: TRBJ2-2; d_gene: -; abundance: once; CDR3nt: TGCGCCAGCAGCCAAGACTGGGGGACGGACACCGGGGAGCTGTTTTTT; CDR3aa: CASSQDWGTDTGELFF
v_gene: TRBV4-1; j_gene: TRBJ1-1; d_gene: -; abundance: few; CDR3nt: TGCGCCAGCAGCCCTGGGGACGGGAACACTGAAGCTTTCTTT; CDR3aa: CASSPGDGNTEAFF
v_gene: TRBV7-2; j_gene: TRBJ2-3; d_gene: TRBD1; abundance: many; CDR3nt: TGTGCCAGCAGCCCTAGTAGCGGACAGGGCTCGACGCAGTATTTT; CDR3aa: CASSPSSGQGSTQYF
v_gene: TRBV27; j_gene: TRBJ1-1; d_gene: -; abundance: once; CDR3nt: TGTGCAAGCAGTTGGGACGCGAGGGTTTTGAACACTGAAGCTTTCTTT; CDR3aa: CASSWDARVLNTEAFF
v_gene: TRBV12-5; j_gene: TRBJ2-1; d_gene: -; abundance: -; CDR3nt: TGTGCTAGTGGCCCTCCCAGGGGGGCCTCAGGGGATGAGCAGTTCTTC; CDR3aa: CASGPPRGASGDEQFF
v_gene: TRBV6-1; j_gene: TRBJ1-4; d_gene: -; abundance: few; CDR3nt: TGTGCCAGCAGTGCCTGGACAGTTGAAAAACTGTTTTTT; CDR3aa: CASSAWTVEKLFF